This TCR beta chain was captured by sequencing in a study of persistence of HIV-infected CD4 T cells. Cells were stimulated with CMV-infected fibroblast lysates at approximately 10 ug/mL. Memory cells lacking CD40L and CD69 with high CD45RO were sorted. This was the immunoSEQ version 4 assay in survey mode. Profiling relied on immunoSEQ multiplex PCR, and the TCRdb table lists in-frame clones only, not all of them. The table shows 30,000 to 35,000 clones, with 65% to 90% occurring only once. Trimming took 4 bases from V and 2 from J; bases not matched to a gene: 3. The length of the CDR3 is 14 residues. Per the germline V gene, CDR1 is SGHNT and CDR2 is YENEEA. Study outcomes and limitations: CMV- and Gag-responding cells had lower TCRbeta richness than CD3/CD28-responding cells.

This clone was recorded once. Antigen unknown. The TCR was taken from an adult man with HIV who was CMV-seropositive. The sequenced sample was CD4+ T cells sorted from PBMCs after approximately 18-hour stimulation, obtained from a patient who received antiretroviral therapy. V is TRBV11-3 and J is TRBJ2-3; 7 bases line up with TRBD2. The CDR3 is CASSSGLPTDTQYF. CDR3 in DNA: TGTGCCAGCAGCTCGGGACTACCCACAGATACGCAGTATTTT.